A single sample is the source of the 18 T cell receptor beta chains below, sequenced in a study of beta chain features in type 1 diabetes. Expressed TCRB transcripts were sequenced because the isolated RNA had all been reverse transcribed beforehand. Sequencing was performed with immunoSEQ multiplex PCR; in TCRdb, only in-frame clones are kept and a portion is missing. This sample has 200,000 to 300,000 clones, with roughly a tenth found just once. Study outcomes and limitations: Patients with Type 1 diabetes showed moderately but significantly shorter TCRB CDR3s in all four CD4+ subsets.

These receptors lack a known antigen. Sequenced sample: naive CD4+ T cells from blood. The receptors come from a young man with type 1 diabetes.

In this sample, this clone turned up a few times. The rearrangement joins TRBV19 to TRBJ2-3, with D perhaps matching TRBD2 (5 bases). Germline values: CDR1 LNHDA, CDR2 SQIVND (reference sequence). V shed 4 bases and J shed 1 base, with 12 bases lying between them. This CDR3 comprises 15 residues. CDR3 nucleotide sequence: TGTGCCAGTAGTAAGGACTGGCGAGGCACAGATACGCAGTATTTT. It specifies CASSKDWRGTDTQYF.

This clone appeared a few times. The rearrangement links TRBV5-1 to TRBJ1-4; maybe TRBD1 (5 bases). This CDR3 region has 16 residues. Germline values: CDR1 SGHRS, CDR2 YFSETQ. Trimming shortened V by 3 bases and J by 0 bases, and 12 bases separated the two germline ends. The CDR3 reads CASSSTSGTTNEKLFF. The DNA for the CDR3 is TGCGCCAGCAGCTCTACCTCAGGGACAACTAATGAAAAACTGTTTTTT. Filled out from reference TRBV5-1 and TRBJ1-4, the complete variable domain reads KAGVTQTPRYLIKTRGQQVTLSCSPISGHRSVSWYQQTPGQGLQFLFEYFSETQRNKGNFPGRFSGRQFSNSRSEMNVSTLELGDSALYLCASSSTSGTTNEKLFFGSGTQLSVL.

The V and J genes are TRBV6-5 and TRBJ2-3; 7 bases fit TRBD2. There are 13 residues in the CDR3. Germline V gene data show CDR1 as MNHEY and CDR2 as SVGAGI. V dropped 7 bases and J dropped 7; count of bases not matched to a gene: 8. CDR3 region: CASTPSGLNTQYF. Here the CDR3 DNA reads TGTGCCAGCACCCCTAGCGGCTTAAATACGCAGTATTTT.

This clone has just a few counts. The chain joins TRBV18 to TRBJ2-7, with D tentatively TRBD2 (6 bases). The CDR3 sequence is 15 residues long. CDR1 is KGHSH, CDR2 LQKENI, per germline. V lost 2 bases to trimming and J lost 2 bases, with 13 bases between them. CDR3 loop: CASSPGAGRPYEQYF. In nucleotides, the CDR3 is TGTGCCAGCTCACCAGGGGCGGGGAGGCCCTACGAGCAGTACTTC.

CDR3 loop: CASSRGLAGVTGELFF. Written as DNA, the CDR3 is TGTGCCAGCAGCCGTGGGCTAGCGGGGGTGACCGGGGAGCTGTTTTTT. The rearrangement links TRBV13 to TRBJ2-2, with TRBD2 identical over 10 bases. Germline assignment: CDR1 PRHDT and CDR2 FYEKMQ (reference sequence). This CDR3 has 16 residues. J lost 5 bases, V lost 5 bases, and 8 bases had no gene match.

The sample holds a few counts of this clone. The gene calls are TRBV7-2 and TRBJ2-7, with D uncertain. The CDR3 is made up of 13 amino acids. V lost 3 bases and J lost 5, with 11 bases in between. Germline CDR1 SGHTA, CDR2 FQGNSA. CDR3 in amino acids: CASSLARQDEQYF. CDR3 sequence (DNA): TGTGCCAGCAGCTTGGCACGGCAGGACGAGCAGTACTTC.

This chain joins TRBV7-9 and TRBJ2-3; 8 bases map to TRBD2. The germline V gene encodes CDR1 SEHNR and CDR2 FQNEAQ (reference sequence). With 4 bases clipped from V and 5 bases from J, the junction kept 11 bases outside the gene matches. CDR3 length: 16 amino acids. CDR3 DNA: TGTGCCAGCAGCTCACGGGGACTAGATGAAGAAGATACGCAGTATTTT. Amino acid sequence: CASSSRGLDEEDTQYF.

The CDR3 here is CASSLGAYEQYF. Written as DNA, the CDR3 is TGTGCCAGCAGCTTGGGAGCCTACGAGCAGTACTTC. The chain carries TRBV5-6 and TRBJ2-7, with D unresolved. Trimming stripped 0 bases from V and 2 bases from J, with 3 bases between. The V gene's germline CDR1 is SGHDT and CDR2 YYEEEE. CDR3 length equals 12 residues.

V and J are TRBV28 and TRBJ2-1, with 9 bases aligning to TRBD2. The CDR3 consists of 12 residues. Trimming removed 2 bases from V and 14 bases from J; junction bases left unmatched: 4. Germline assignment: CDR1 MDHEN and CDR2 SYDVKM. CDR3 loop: CASSLSGGREFF. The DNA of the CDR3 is TGTGCCAGCAGTTTAAGCGGGGGGCGAGAGTTCTTC.

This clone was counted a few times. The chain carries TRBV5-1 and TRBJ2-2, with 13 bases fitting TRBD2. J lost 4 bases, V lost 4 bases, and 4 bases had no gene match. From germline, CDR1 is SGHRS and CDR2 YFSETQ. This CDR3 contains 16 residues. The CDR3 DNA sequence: TGCGCCAGCAGCGGGACTAGCGGGGTTCCCACCGGGGAGCTGTTTTTT. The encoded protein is CASSGTSGVPTGELFF.

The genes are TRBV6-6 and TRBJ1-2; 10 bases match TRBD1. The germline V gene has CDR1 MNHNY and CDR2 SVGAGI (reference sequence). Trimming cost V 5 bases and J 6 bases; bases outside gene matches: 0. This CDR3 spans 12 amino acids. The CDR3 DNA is TGTGCCAGCAGTGGGACAGGGGATGGCTACACCTTC. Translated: CASSGTGDGYTF.

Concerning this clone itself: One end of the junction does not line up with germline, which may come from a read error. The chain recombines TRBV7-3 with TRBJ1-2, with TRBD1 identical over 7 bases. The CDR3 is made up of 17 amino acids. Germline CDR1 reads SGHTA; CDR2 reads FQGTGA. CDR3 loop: CASSFLPDPRDRKPQDF. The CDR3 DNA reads TGTGCCAGCAGCTTCCTACCCGATCCCCGGGACAGAAAGCCCCAGGACTTC.

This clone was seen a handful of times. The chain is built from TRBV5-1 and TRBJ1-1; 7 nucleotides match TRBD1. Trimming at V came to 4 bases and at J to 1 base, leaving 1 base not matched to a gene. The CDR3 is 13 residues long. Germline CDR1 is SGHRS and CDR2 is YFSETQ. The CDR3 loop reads CASSGDRNTEAFF. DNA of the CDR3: TGCGCCAGCAGCGGGGACAGGAACACTGAAGCTTTCTTT.

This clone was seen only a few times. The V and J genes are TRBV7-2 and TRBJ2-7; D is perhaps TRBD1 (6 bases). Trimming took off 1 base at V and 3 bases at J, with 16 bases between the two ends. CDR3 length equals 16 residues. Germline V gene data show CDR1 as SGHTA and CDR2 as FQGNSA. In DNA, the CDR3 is TGTGCCAGCAGCTTAGGGGGGCAGGGCAATCGCTACGAGCAGTACTTC. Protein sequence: CASSLGGQGNRYEQYF.

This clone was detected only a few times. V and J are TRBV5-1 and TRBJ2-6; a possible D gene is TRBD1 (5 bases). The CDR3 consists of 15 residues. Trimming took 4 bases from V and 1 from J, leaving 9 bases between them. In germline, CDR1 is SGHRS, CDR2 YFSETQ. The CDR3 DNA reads TGCGCCAGCAGCGTTTCAGGGTCTGGGGCCAACGTCCTGACTTTC. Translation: CASSVSGSGANVLTF.

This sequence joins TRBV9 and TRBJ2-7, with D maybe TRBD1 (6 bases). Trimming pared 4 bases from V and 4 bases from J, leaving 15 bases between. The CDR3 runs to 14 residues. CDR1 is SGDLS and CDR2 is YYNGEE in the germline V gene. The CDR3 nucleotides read TGTGCCAGCAGCTCCCGGACAGACCATTACGAGCAGTACTTC. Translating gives CASSSRTDHYEQYF.

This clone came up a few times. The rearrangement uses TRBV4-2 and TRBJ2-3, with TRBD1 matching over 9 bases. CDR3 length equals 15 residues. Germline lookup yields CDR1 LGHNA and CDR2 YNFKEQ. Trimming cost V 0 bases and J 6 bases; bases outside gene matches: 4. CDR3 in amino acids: CASSQDTGGRDTQYF. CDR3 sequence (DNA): TGTGCCAGCAGCCAAGATACAGGGGGCCGGGATACGCAGTATTTT.

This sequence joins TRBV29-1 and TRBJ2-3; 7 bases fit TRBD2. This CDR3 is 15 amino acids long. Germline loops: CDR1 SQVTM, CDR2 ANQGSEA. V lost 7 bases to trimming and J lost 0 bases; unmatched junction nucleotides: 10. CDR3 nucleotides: TGCAGCGCCTCTTTCGGCGGGGGAAGCACAGATACGCAGTATTTT. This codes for CSASFGGGSTDTQYF.